This T cell receptor beta chain was documented in a study of T-cell memory formation after mild COVID-19. On the study more broadly: The TCR clusters were mostly specific to one donor.

There are many counts of this clonotype. Trimming left V 1 base short and J 5 bases short, with 18 bases between. The CDR3 runs to 16 residues. CDR1 is SGHRS and CDR2 is YFSETQ in the germline V gene. A single record per CDR3 protein comes from TCRdb applying MiXCR to the 5' RACE reads. The sample lists 450,000 to 650,000 distinct CDR3 sequences; roughly 22% were seen once. This sequence joins TRBV5-1 and TRBJ1-2; D remains unclear. Specimen: PBMCs or a T cell subset sorted from them (not recorded which). This receptor was identified in an adult woman who had mild COVID-19 (a few samples of this study predate the infection). Cell type and time point are not known. The DNA for the CDR3 is TGCGCCAGCAGCTTGCGGTCAGCCGAGGCGGGGTATGGCTACACCTTC. Translated, it gives CASSLRSAEAGYGYTF.